Presented here are 27 T cell receptor beta chains from one specimen sequenced in a study of T cell repertoires in cytomegalovirus infection. Their recognized antigens are unknown. A single record per CDR3 protein comes from TCRdb applying MiXCR to the reads. The repertoire holds around 500,000 distinct CDR3 sequences, with approximately 42% as singletons. Specimen: cultured PBMCs, collected from culture after CMV antigen stimulation. Receptor source: a human donor in good health (CMV status not recorded). Some clones in this sample may be carry-over from other donors' samples.

This clonotype was seen only a few times. The J gene is TRBJ1-5, the V gene TRBV28; the D gene is possibly TRBD1 (6 bases). V lost 5 bases and J lost 4, with 15 bases in between. The germline V gene encodes CDR1 MDHEN and CDR2 SYDVKM. CDR3 length: 15 amino acids. This chain's CDR3 is CASSVPQGRNQPQHF. The CDR3 DNA sequence: TGTGCCAGCAGTGTTCCTCAGGGGAGGAATCAGCCCCAGCATTTT.

This chain joins TRBV12-5 and TRBJ2-1, with 12 bases that match TRBD1. The CDR3 length is 15 residues. Germline V gene data show CDR1 as LGHNT and CDR2 as FRNRAP. J lost 3 bases, V lost 7 bases, and 4 bases had no gene match. CDR3 nucleotides: TGTGCTAGTGCCGGGACAGGGGGCATCTACAATGAGCAGTTCTTC. It encodes CASAGTGGIYNEQFF.

V and J are TRBV12-3 or TRBV12-4 and TRBJ2-3; 8 nucleotides agree with TRBD2. V gave up 3 bases and J gave up 4 bases; unmatched junction bases: 21. The CDR3 covers 20 residues. CDR3 region: CASSFSPSGLGGSHADTQYF. CDR3 bases: TGTGCCAGCAGTTTCTCTCCTAGCGGGTTGGGCGGTTCTCATGCAGATACGCAGTATTTT.

This clonotype came up a few times. The V gene is TRBV12-3 or TRBV12-4, the J gene TRBJ2-7; D not resolved. This CDR3 is 15 amino acids long. V lost 7 bases, J lost 5 bases, and 21 bases lay in between. In DNA, the CDR3 is TGTGCCAGCACCTTAACGGGCCTAGGGTGGGACGAGCAGTACTTC. Translation: CASTLTGLGWDEQYF.

The J gene is TRBJ1-6, the V gene TRBV2, with 9 nucleotides matching TRBD1. CDR1 and CDR2 (germline): SNHLY, FYNNEI. The CDR3 covers 16 residues. The junction had 12 bases not matched to a gene; V was cut back by 7 bases and J by 8 bases. CDR3 in amino acids: CASTHPGTGRHSPLHF. The CDR3 DNA reads as TGTGCCAGCACCCACCCCGGGACAGGGAGGCATTCACCCCTCCACTTT.

V is TRBV7-9 and J is TRBJ2-1; no firm D call. Germline CDR1 and CDR2: SEHNR and FQNEAQ (reference sequence). The length of the CDR3 is 12 residues. Trimming took 5 bases from V and 6 from J, leaving 8 bases between them. The CDR3 loop is CASSRMSNEQFF. The CDR3 DNA is TGTGCCAGCAGCCGGATGTCCAATGAGCAGTTCTTC.

The genes are TRBV28 and TRBJ2-5; D may be TRBD2 (5 bases). This CDR3 contains 15 residues. Germline values: CDR1 MDHEN, CDR2 SYDVKM. The ends were cut back, 6 bases at V and 4 bases at J, with 18 bases in the middle. Here the CDR3 DNA reads TGTGCCAGCAGCCCCGGGTCTCCGGCGGGAGAGACCCAGTACTTC. Protein sequence: CASSPGSPAGETQYF.

The CDR3 spells CASSGNRGGPQHF. CDR3 DNA sequence: TGTGCCAGCAGTGGAAACAGGGGGGGGCCCCAGCATTTT. This chain connects TRBV6-4 to TRBJ1-5; TRBD1 agrees at 8 bases. J lost 9 bases, V lost 4 bases, and 5 bases had no gene match. Germline CDR1 is MRHNA and CDR2 is SNTAGT. This CDR3 is built from 13 residues.

This clonotype was recorded a few times. This chain joins TRBV12-3 or TRBV12-4 and TRBJ2-1; no clear D. This CDR3 contains 11 residues. V was shortened by 6 bases and J by 8 bases, with 8 bases between the two germline ends. The CDR3 DNA follows: TGTGCCAGCAGCCTATCACATGAGCAGTTCTTC. As protein: CASSLSHEQFF.

This chain connects TRBV2 to TRBJ2-2, with D possibly being TRBD1 (6 bases). CDR1 is SNHLY and CDR2 is FYNNEI in the germline V gene. CDR3 length: 15 amino acids. V was trimmed by 7 bases and J by 6 bases, leaving 18 bases between them. Here the CDR3 reads CASTRTALWAGELFF. CDR3 sequence (DNA): TGTGCCAGCACCCGGACAGCCCTGTGGGCCGGGGAGCTGTTTTTT.

V and J are TRBV11-2 and TRBJ2-7; the match to TRBD2 covers 13 bases. The CDR3 has 16 amino acids. Trimming at V came to 4 bases and at J to 0 bases, leaving 3 bases not matched to a gene. Looked up from germline, CDR1 is SGHAT and CDR2 is FQNNGV. The CDR3 spells CASSSWTSGSSYEQYF. CDR3 sequence (DNA): TGTGCCAGCAGCTCGTGGACTAGCGGGAGCTCCTACGAGCAGTACTTC. Full variable domain (outside the CDR3, taken from reference TRBV11-2 and TRBJ2-7): EAGVAQSPRYKIIEKRQSVAFWCNPISGHATLYWYQQILGQGPKLLIQFQNNGVVDDSQLPKDRFSAERLKGVDSTLKIQPAKLEDSAVYLCASSSWTSGSSYEQYFGPGTRLTVT.

This sequence joins TRBV19 and TRBJ1-2; D is possibly TRBD1 (5 bases). The CDR3 length is 13 residues. The V end lost 5 bases, the J end lost 2 bases, and 9 bases lay between the germline ends. CDR1 and CDR2 from the germline V gene are LNHDA and SQIVND (reference sequence). The CDR3 sequence is CASSQRQNYGYTF. The CDR3 bases are TGTGCCAGTAGTCAGCGACAGAACTATGGCTACACCTTC.

This chain connects TRBV10-3 to TRBJ1-6; maybe TRBD1 (5 bases). The germline V gene encodes CDR1 ENHRY and CDR2 SYGVKD. Trimming shortened V by 11 bases and J by 9 bases, and 11 bases separated the two germline ends. The CDR3 spans 11 residues. CDR3 nucleotide sequence: TGTGCCTTCGGGGCGAGTTCACCCCTCCACTTT. It specifies CAFGASSPLHF.

This clonotype has only a few counts. CDR3 protein: CASSRLAGSFGEQFF. In DNA form, the CDR3 reads TGTGCCAGCAGCCGACTAGCGGGATCTTTCGGTGAGCAGTTCTTC. This chain uses TRBV5-4 with TRBJ2-1, with 11 bases fitting TRBD2. CDR1 is SGHNT, CDR2 YYREEE, per germline (reference sequence). The CDR3 extends over 15 amino acids. V shed 4 bases and J 9 bases; nucleotides not matched to a gene: 9.

The DNA of the CDR3 is TGTGCCAGCAGCGGAAGGGGACTAAAACTGTTTTTT. Protein: CASSGRGLKLFF. V usage is TRBV5-6 and J usage is TRBJ1-4, with D perhaps TRBD1 (5 bases). Trimming left V 4 bases short and J 10 bases short, with 11 bases between. Germline CDR1 reads SGHDT; CDR2 reads YYEEEE. The CDR3 sequence is 12 residues long.

This clonotype was detected only once. This chain connects TRBV11-2 to TRBJ2-1; TRBD2 aligns across 7 bases. The CDR3 has 15 amino acids. Germline-derived CDR1 and CDR2 are SGHAT and FQNNGV. The ends lost 1 base at V and 7 bases at J; junction bases unmatched: 7. The CDR3 region has the DNA TGTGCCAGCAGCTTAGTTGGGGGGACTACGAATGAGCAGTTCTTC. It translates to CASSLVGGTTNEQFF.

The J gene is TRBJ2-3, the V gene TRBV20-1, with TRBD1 identical over 7 bases. The CDR3 is made up of 15 amino acids. The V segment lost 7 bases and the J segment 0 bases; nucleotides outside the gene matches: 10. Per the germline V gene, CDR1 is DFQATT and CDR2 is SNEGSKA (reference sequence). The CDR3 spells CSVRRGGSSTDTQYF. For the CDR3, the DNA is TGCAGTGTTCGCCGAGGGGGCTCTAGCACAGATACGCAGTATTTT.

There are a few counts of this clonotype. The chain uses TRBV12-3 or TRBV12-4 and TRBJ2-1, with 7 bases identical to TRBD2. The CDR3 runs 16 residues. V trimming: 6 bases; J trimming: 0 bases; junction bases outside the gene matches: 8. The CDR3 loop reads CASRDTSARSYNEQFF. Here the CDR3 DNA reads TGTGCCAGCAGGGACACTAGCGCTCGCTCCTACAATGAGCAGTTCTTC.

The chain carries TRBV19 and TRBJ1-1; D call uncertain. The CDR3 has 14 residues. The V end was cut by 7 bases, the J end by 5 bases, with 17 bases between. Germline V gene lookup returns CDR1 LNHDA and CDR2 SQIVND (reference sequence). The CDR3 loop is CASTQAGLGTEAFF. The DNA of the CDR3 is TGTGCCAGTACCCAAGCGGGGTTGGGGACTGAAGCTTTCTTT.

This chain uses TRBV7-6 with TRBJ1-1; unclear D gene. CDR3 size: 15 residues. The V end lost 3 bases, the J end lost 1 base, and 12 bases lay between the germline ends. Per the germline V gene, CDR1 is SGHVS and CDR2 is FNYEAQ. In nucleotides, the CDR3 is TGTGCCAGCAGCTTTGTCGGGTCCGCGAACACTGAAGCTTTCTTT. Translation: CASSFVGSANTEAFF.

The chain is built from TRBV12-3 or TRBV12-4 and TRBJ1-2, with unresolved D. V lost 5 bases and J lost 5, with 12 bases in between. CDR3 length: 13 amino acids. The CDR3 region is CASSPIGSYGYTF. CDR3 coding DNA: TGTGCCAGCAGTCCCATAGGGAGTTATGGCTACACCTTC.

Only a few counts were recorded for this clonotype. The chain carries TRBV27 and TRBJ2-1; D might be TRBD2 (6 bases). CDR3 length equals 15 residues. The germline V gene has CDR1 MNHEY and CDR2 SMNVEV (reference sequence). Trimming left V 4 bases short and J 2 bases short, with 12 bases between. The CDR3 is CASSSRDLTYNEQFF. In nucleotides, the CDR3 is TGTGCCAGCAGTTCCCGGGACTTAACCTACAATGAGCAGTTCTTC.

The chain recombines TRBV7-2 with TRBJ2-3, with D unclear. The CDR3 totals 13 residues. Germline V gene lookup returns CDR1 SGHTA and CDR2 FQGNSA. Trimming left V 5 bases short and J 4 bases short, with 10 bases between. This chain's CDR3 is CASSLLVADTQYF. The CDR3 bases are TGTGCCAGCAGCCTGCTAGTGGCAGATACGCAGTATTTT.

This rearrangement joins TRBV7-2 to TRBJ2-3; 11 bases agree with TRBD2. The junction had 5 bases not matched to a gene; V was cut back by 5 bases and J by 13 bases. The CDR3 loop spans 12 amino acids. From germline, CDR1 is SGHTA and CDR2 FQGNSA. The DNA for the CDR3 is TGTGCCAGCAGCCAAACTAGCGGGAGAAAGTATTTT. Translating gives CASSQTSGRKYF.

This chain connects TRBV7-4 to TRBJ2-2; possible D gene TRBD2, 5 bases. The CDR3 totals 15 residues. CDR1 and CDR2 (germline): SGHVT, SQSDAQ. The germline V and J ends were trimmed by 0 bases and 3 bases, with 8 bases remaining between them. The DNA for the CDR3 is TGTGCCAGCAGCTTAGCGGGAGAATACACCGGGGAGCTGTTTTTT. Its translation: CASSLAGEYTGELFF.

This clonotype was observed a few times. V is TRBV4-1 and J is TRBJ1-1; the D gene is possibly TRBD1 (6 bases). V was pared by 4 bases and J by 0 bases, with 18 bases between. This CDR3 has 17 amino acids. Per germline, CDR1 MGHRA and CDR2 YSYEKL. The CDR3 DNA is TGCGCCAGCAGCCGCGGGGGGGCAAGGGGCATGAACACTGAAGCTTTCTTT. It encodes CASSRGGARGMNTEAFF.

The V gene is TRBV5-6, the J gene TRBJ1-4; D is uncertain. Germline-derived CDR1 and CDR2 are SGHDT and YYEEEE. Deletions cut 4 bases from V and 5 bases from J, with 9 bases between. The CDR3 is 13 amino acids. The CDR3 DNA is TGTGCCAGCAGCGATCGACGGAATGAAAAACTGTTTTTT. It yields the protein CASSDRRNEKLFF.